This T cell receptor (beta chain) was identified during a study of T cell responses to AZD1222 COVID-19 vaccine. Overall study: Investigators merged groups given second doses at roughly 4 or roughly 12 weeks.

Sequencing used immunoSEQ multiplex PCR; TCRdb keeps in-frame clones, though not all of them. In the table there are some 170,000 clones, just under 95% of which are singletons. Study observations and caveats: Two AZD1222 administrations were followed by greater Spike-specific TCR breadth and depth. Donors, mostly white British, included more females; clonal diversity was possibly underestimated.

Of note for this clone: Its antigen remains unknown.

This clonotype was sampled from an adult in good health. This specimen consisted of peripheral blood, obtained on day 0 of AZD1222 vaccination.

DNA of the CDR3: TGTGCCAGCAGTGATATACGGCTATTCTTT. Protein: CASSDIRLFF. The V and J genes are TRBV6-1 and TRBJ1-1; D gene unclear. The V end was cut by 3 bases, the J end by 14 bases, with 10 bases between. The CDR3 is 10 amino acids. Germline CDR1 and CDR2: MNHNS and SASEGT.